This TCR beta chain appears in the sequencing data of a study of T cells after yellow fever vaccination. This clonotype was found a few times. Its antigen is unknown. The V gene's germline CDR1 is MNHNS and CDR2 SASEGT. V lost 6 bases, J lost 2 bases, and 11 bases lay in between. The CDR3 runs 13 residues. Overall study results and limits: Most primary-vaccination clones recurred post-booster (around 95% CD4, 88% CD8).

5'RACE template switching generated TCR cDNA, adding a universal primer site and UMIs. TCRdb passed the 5' RACE reads through MiXCR, listing each CDR3 protein once. This repertoire shows 550,000 to 750,000 distinct CDR3 sequences, 13% found once; its top ten account for about 14%. The rearrangement uses TRBV6-1 and TRBJ2-7, with no clear D. The specimen was PBMCs, collected on the day of the yellow fever booster vaccination. The source is a man between 25 and 39 years old who received the YFV17D yellow fever vaccine. CDR3 bases: TGTGCCAGCAGGGTGGGGAACACCTACGAGCAGTACTTC. It yields the protein CASRVGNTYEQYF.